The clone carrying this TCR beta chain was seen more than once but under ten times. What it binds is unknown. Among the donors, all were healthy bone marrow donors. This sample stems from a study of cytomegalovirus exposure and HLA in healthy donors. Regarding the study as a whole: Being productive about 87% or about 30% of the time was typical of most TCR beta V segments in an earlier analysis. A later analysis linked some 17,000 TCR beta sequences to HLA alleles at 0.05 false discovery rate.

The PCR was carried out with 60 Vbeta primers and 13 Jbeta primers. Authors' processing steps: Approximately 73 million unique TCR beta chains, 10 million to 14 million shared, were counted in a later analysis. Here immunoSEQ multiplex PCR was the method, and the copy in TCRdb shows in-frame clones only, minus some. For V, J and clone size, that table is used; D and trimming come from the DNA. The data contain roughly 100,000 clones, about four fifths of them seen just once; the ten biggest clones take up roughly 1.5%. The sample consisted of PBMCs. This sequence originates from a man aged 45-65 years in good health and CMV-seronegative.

The CDR3 region is CASSQVGRGSWETQYF. In nucleotides, the CDR3 is TGTGCCAGCAGCCAAGTCGGGCGGGGGTCGTGGGAGACCCAGTACTTC. The V gene is TRBV14, the J gene TRBJ2-5; TRBD2 agrees at 7 bases. Losses at the gene ends were 1 base for V and 5 bases for J; bases not matched to a gene: 10. The germline CDR1 and CDR2 sequences are SGHDN and FVKESK. The CDR3 spans 16 residues.